The 14 T cell receptor beta chains below were found in one sample sequenced in a study of blood T cell repertoires in COVID-19. TCRdb's table, derived via immunoSEQ multiplex PCR, lists solely in-frame clones and lacks some. Of under 100,000 clones listed, 89% are singletons. Sequencing was performed on peripheral blood. The origin of the receptors is a man in his forties or fifties with acute or convalescent COVID-19.

The chain combines TRBV11-2 with TRBJ1-2; the D gene is possibly TRBD1 (6 bases). Trimming removed 4 bases at V and 6 bases at J, with 9 bases between. Germline CDR1 and CDR2: SGHAT and FQNNGV. This CDR3 has 12 residues. As DNA, the CDR3 is TGTGCCAGCAGCTCTGAGGGGGATGGCTACACCTTC. This translates into CASSSEGDGYTF. Drawing the rest from reference TRBV11-2 and TRBJ1-2, the complete variable domain is EAGVAQSPRYKIIEKRQSVAFWCNPISGHATLYWYQQILGQGPKLLIQFQNNGVVDDSQLPKDRFSAERLKGVDSTLKIQPAKLEDSAVYLCASSSEGDGYTFGSGTRLTVV.

The chain is built from TRBV6-5 and TRBJ2-3; 15 nucleotides align to TRBD2. Germline lookup yields CDR1 MNHEY and CDR2 SVGAGI. With 6 bases clipped from V and 8 bases from J, the junction kept 6 bases outside the gene matches. This CDR3 has 15 residues. The CDR3 DNA reads TGTGCCAGCAGCCGGACTAGCGGGGGGGCCGCTACGCAGTATTTT. It specifies CASSRTSGGAATQYF.

The rearrangement uses TRBV30 and TRBJ1-5; perhaps TRBD1 as D (5 bases). Trimming left V 8 bases short and J 6 bases short, with 14 bases between. The CDR3 is 12 residues long. Germline CDR1 GTSNPN, CDR2 SVGIG (reference sequence). The CDR3: CAPRGGGQPQHF. DNA of the CDR3: TGTGCCCCACGTGGGGGAGGTCAGCCCCAGCATTTT. The complete variable domain, with remaining parts taken from reference TRBV30 and TRBJ1-5, reads SQTIHQWPATLVQPVGSPLSLECTVEGTSNPNLYWYRQAAGRGLQLLFYSVGIGQISSEVPQNLSASRPQDRQFILSSKKLLLSDSGFYLCAPRGGGQPQHFGDGTRLSIL.

This sequence joins TRBV20-1 and TRBJ2-5, with TRBD2 matching over 8 bases. Trimming cost V 3 bases and J 2 bases; bases outside gene matches: 11. The CDR3 is 16 amino acids. Germline V lookup: CDR1 DFQATT, CDR2 SNEGSKA (reference sequence). In DNA form, the CDR3 reads TGCAGTGCTAGTGCGGGGGGTTTTGGTGGTCAAGAGACCCAGTACTTC. Translating gives CSASAGGFGGQETQYF.

The chain couples TRBV7-2 to TRBJ2-5; D possibly corresponds to TRBD2 (5 bases). Trimming cost V 5 bases and J 5 bases, with 15 bases left between them. Germline CDR1 reads SGHTA; CDR2 reads FQGNSA. The CDR3 is 14 amino acids. CDR3 residues: CASSGRTSKETQYF. In nucleotides, the CDR3 is TGTGCCAGCAGCGGACGGACTTCGAAGGAGACCCAGTACTTC.

This clone has a handful of counts. The genes are TRBV5-1 and TRBJ1-1; D is uncertain. CDR3 length: 13 amino acids. CDR1 SGHRS and CDR2 YFSETQ come from the germline V gene. Trimming removed 1 base at V and 6 bases at J, with 10 bases between. The CDR3 here is CASSLYGSPEAFF. The CDR3 nucleotides are TGCGCCAGCAGCTTGTACGGTAGCCCTGAAGCTTTCTTT.

The V gene is TRBV9, the J gene TRBJ2-2; 12 bases align to TRBD1. CDR3 size: 19 residues. Germline lookup yields CDR1 SGDLS and CDR2 YYNGEE. Losses at the gene ends were 2 bases for V and 0 bases for J; bases not matched to a gene: 8. CDR3 in amino acids: CASSVLGGQGATNTGELFF. In DNA, the CDR3 is TGTGCCAGCAGCGTTCTGGGGGGACAGGGGGCTACGAACACCGGGGAGCTGTTTTTT.

The genes are TRBV28 and TRBJ1-2, with D uncertain. The CDR3 is 14 residues long. Germline lookup yields CDR1 MDHEN and CDR2 SYDVKM. Deletions cut 1 base from V and 6 bases from J, with 12 bases between. The CDR3 nucleotides read TGTGCCAGCAGTTTATTCTCCCCACTGAATGGCTACACCTTC. As protein: CASSLFSPLNGYTF.

This chain uses TRBV12-5 with TRBJ2-7; 8 positions match TRBD1. Germline V gene data show CDR1 as LGHNT and CDR2 as FRNRAP. V lost 1 base to trimming and J lost 3 bases; unmatched junction nucleotides: 5. This CDR3 is 15 amino acids long. CDR3 sequence (DNA): TGTGCTAGTGGTTTGGGGGAGACAGGGGTCTACGAGCAGTACTTC. Protein: CASGLGETGVYEQYF.

Here the CDR3 reads CASSLGQGVTEAFF. The CDR3 DNA reads TGCGCCAGCAGCTTGGGACAGGGGGTCACTGAAGCTTTCTTT. V gene TRBV5-1 combines with J gene TRBJ1-1; the match to TRBD1 covers 9 bases. The CDR3 contains 14 residues. Germline CDR1 SGHRS, CDR2 YFSETQ. V lost 0 bases, J lost 4 bases, and 1 base stayed unmatched.

This clone was seen only a few times. The chain uses TRBV7-8 and TRBJ2-2; the D is unclear. This CDR3 is 13 amino acids long. Per germline, CDR1 SGHVS and CDR2 FQNEAQ. V was clipped by 1 base and J by 7 bases, with 7 bases between them. The CDR3 nucleotides read TGTGCCAGCAGCTTAGTGGCAGACGGGGAGCTGTTTTTT. Its protein product is CASSLVADGELFF.

V gene TRBV6-5 combines with J gene TRBJ1-1; possible D gene TRBD1, 6 bases. Germline lookup yields CDR1 MNHEY and CDR2 SVGAGI. CDR3 length: 15 amino acids. Trimming took off 4 bases at V and 5 bases at J, with 17 bases between the two ends. The CDR3 sequence: CASSWNRDVVTEAFF. The CDR3 DNA sequence: TGTGCCAGCAGTTGGAACAGGGACGTGGTTACTGAAGCTTTCTTT.

The rearrangement joins TRBV15 to TRBJ1-2; D possibly corresponds to TRBD1 (6 bases). Germline V lookup: CDR1 LNHNV, CDR2 YYDKDF (reference sequence). Trimming cost V 6 bases and J 8 bases, with 19 bases left between them. The CDR3 is 14 amino acids. Here the CDR3 DNA reads TGTGCCACCAGTCGAGTGGGGGGGGCAGCGGGCTACACCTTC. Its protein product is CATSRVGGAAGYTF.

The V gene is TRBV9, the J gene TRBJ2-5, with 13 bases fitting TRBD2. CDR1 and CDR2 from the germline V gene are SGDLS and YYNGEE. CDR3 size: 16 residues. Trimming cost V 0 bases and J 2 bases; bases outside gene matches: 1. As DNA, the CDR3 is TGTGCCAGCAGCGTAGGACTAGCGGGGGGACAAGAGACCCAGTACTTC. Amino acid sequence: CASSVGLAGGQETQYF.